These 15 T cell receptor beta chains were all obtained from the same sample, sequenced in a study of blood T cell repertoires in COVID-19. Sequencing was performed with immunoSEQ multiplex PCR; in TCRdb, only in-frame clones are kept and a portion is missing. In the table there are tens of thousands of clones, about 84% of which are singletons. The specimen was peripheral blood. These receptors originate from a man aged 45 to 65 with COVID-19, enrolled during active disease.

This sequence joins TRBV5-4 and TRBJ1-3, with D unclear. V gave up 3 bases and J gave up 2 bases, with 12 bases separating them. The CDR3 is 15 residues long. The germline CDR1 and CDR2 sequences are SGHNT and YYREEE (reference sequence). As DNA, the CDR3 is TGTGCCAGCAGCTCTGACTCCCTGCCTGGAAACACCATATATTTT. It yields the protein CASSSDSLPGNTIYF.

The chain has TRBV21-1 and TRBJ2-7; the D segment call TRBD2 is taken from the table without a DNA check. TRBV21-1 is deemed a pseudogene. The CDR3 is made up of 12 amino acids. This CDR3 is CASSKGDYEQYF. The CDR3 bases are TGTGCCAGCAGCAAAGGAGACTACGAGCAGTACTTC.

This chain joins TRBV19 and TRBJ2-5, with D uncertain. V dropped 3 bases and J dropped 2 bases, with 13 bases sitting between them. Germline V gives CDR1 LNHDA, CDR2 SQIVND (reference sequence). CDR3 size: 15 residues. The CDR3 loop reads CASSILWQAQETQYF. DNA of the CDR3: TGTGCCAGTAGTATTTTGTGGCAGGCTCAAGAGACCCAGTACTTC.

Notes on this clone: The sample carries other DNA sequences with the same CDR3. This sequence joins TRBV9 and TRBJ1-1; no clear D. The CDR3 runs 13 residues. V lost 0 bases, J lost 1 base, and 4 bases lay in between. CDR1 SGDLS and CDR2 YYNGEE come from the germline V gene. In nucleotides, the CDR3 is TGTGCCAGCAGCGTAGCGGGGAACACTGAAGCTTTCTTT. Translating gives CASSVAGNTEAFF.

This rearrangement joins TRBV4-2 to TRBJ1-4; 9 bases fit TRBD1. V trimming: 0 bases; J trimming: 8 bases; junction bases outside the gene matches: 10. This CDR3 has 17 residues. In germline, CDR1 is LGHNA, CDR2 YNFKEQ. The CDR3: CASSQEGGGTGPEKLFF. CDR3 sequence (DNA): TGTGCCAGCAGCCAAGAAGGGGGTGGGACAGGGCCGGAAAAACTGTTTTTT.

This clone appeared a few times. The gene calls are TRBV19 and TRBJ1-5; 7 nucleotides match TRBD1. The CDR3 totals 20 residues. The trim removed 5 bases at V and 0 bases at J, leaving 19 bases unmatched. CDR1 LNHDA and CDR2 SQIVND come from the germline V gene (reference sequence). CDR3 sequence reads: CASSPTVRLGQINSNQPQHF. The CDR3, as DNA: TGTGCCAGTAGTCCGACCGTTCGTCTGGGACAGATCAATAGCAATCAGCCCCAGCATTTT.

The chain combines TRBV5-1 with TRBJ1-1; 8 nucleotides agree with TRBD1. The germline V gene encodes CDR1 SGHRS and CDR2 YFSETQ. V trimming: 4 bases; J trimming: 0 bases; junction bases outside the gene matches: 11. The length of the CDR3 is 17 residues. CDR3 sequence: CASSNSGQGIMNTEAFF. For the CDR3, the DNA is TGCGCCAGCAGCAATAGCGGACAGGGTATAATGAACACTGAAGCTTTCTTT.

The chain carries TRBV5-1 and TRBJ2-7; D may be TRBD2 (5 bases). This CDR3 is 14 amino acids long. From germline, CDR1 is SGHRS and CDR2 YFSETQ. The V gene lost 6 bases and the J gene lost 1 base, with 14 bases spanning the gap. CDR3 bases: TGCGCCAGCAATGGTGGTGAGGGATCCTACGAGCAGTACTTC. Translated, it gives CASNGGEGSYEQYF.

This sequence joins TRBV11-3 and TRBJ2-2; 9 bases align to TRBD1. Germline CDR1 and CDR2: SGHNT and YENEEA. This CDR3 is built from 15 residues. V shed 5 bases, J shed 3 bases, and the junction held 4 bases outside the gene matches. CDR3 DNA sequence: TGTGCCAGCAGCCCAGGGACAGGGTACACCGGGGAGCTGTTTTTT. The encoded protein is CASSPGTGYTGELFF.

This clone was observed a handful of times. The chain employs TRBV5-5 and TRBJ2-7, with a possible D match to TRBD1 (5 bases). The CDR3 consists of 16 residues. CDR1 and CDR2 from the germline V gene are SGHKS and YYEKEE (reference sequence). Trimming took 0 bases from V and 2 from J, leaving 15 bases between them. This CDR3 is CASSLGQSAITYEQYF. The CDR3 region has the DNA TGTGCCAGCAGCTTGGGACAGTCCGCAATTACCTACGAGCAGTACTTC.

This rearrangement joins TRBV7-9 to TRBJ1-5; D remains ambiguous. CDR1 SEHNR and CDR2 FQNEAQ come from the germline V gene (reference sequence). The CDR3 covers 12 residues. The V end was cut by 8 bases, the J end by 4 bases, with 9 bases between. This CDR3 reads CASGRGNQPQHF. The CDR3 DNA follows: TGTGCCAGCGGGAGAGGGAATCAGCCCCAGCATTTT.

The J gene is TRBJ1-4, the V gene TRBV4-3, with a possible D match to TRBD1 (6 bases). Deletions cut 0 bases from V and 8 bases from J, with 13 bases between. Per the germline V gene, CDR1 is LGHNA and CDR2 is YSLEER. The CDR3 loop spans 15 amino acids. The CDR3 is CASSQDRGRSEKLFF. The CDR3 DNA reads TGCGCCAGCAGCCAAGACAGGGGAAGGTCGGAAAAACTGTTTTTT.

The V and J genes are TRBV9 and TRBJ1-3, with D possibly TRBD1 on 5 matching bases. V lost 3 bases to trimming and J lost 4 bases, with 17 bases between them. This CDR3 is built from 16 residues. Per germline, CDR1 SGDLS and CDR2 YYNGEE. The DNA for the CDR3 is TGTGCCAGCAGCGACGTCGCGGGGGTATCAGGAAACACCATATATTTT. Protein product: CASSDVAGVSGNTIYF.

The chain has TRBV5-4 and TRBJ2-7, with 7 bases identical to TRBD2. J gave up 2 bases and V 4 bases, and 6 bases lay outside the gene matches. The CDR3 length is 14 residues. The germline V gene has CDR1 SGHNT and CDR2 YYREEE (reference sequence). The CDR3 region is CASSAGLQTYEQYF. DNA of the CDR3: TGTGCCAGCAGCGCGGGACTACAAACCTACGAGCAGTACTTC.

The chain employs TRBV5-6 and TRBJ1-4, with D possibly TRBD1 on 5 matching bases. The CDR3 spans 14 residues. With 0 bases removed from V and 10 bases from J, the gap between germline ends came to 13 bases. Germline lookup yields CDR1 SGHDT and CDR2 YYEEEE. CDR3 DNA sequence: TGTGCCAGCAGCTTGGGCCGCACGGGGGTAAAACTGTTTTTT. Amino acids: CASSLGRTGVKLFF. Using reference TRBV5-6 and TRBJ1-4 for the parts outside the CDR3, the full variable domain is DAGVTQSPTHLIKTRGQQVTLRCSPKSGHDTVSWYQQALGQGPQFIFQYYEEEERQRGNFPDRFSGHQFPNYSSELNVNALLLGDSALYLCASSLGRTGVKLFFGSGTQLSVL.